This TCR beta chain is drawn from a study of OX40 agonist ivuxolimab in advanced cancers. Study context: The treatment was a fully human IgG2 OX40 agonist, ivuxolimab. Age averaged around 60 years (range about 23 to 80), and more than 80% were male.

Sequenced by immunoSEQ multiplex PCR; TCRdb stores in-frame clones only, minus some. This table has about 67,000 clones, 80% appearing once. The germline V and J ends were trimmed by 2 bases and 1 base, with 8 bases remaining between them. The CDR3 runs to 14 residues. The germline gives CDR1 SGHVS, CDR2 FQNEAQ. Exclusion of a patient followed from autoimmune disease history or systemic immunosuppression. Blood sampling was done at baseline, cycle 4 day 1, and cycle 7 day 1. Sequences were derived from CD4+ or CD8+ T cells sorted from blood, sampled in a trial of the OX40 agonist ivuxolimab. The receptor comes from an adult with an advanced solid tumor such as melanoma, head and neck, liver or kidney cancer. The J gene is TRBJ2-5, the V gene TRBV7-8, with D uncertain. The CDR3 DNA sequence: TGTGCCAGCAGCTTATCAGGCGCCCAAGAGACCCAGTACTTC. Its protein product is CASSLSGAQETQYF.